The rows below give T cell receptor beta chains drawn from one sample of a study of immune reconstitution after stem cell transplant in scleroderma. TCRdb itself ran the RT-PCR reads through MiXCR, one entry per CDR3 protein. The sample has some 4,000 distinct CDR3 sequences; roughly 6.4% are singletons. Specimen collection occurred before or after autologous hematopoietic stem cell transplantation (not recorded which). These receptors originate from a female donor with systemic sclerosis. Each CDR3 is given with its conserved first and last residue. A D gene is named only where the DNA matches it firmly. Not all rows give a size; the values are once, few, many and, for expanded clones, a class.

j_call v_call d_call clone_size cdr3_nt cdr3_aa
TRBJ2-7 TRBV5-5 . medium-sized TGTGCCAGCAGCTTACAGGGAGACGACGAGCAGTACTTC CASSLQGDDEQYF
TRBJ2-5 TRBV6-5 TRBD1 large TGTGCCAGCAGCCAAAACGGCGGGACAGGGGCTGAGACCCAGTACTTC CASSQNGGTGAETQYF
TRBJ2-7 TRBV5-1 TRBD1 medium-sized TGCGCCAGCAGCCCGAGGACAGGGGGCTACGAGCAGTACTTC CASSPRTGGYEQYF
TRBJ1-6 TRBV20-1 TRBD1 medium-sized TGCAGTGCTAGAGATCGGACAGGGGGCAGGGTTTCACCCCTCCACTTT CSARDRTGGRVSPLHF
TRBJ2-1 TRBV12-3/TRBV12-4 . medium-sized TGTGCCAGCAGCCTCTTAAGCCTAGCAGGGATCGATGAGCAGTTCTTC CASSLLSLAGIDEQFF
TRBJ1-1 TRBV7-6 . medium-sized TGTGCCAGCAGCCCGTCTAACACTGAAGCTTTCTTT CASSPSNTEAFF
TRBJ1-5 TRBV7-2 . few TGTGCCAGCAGCTTATTTGGGGGGTGGGGGAATCAGCCCCAGCATTTT CASSLFGGWGNQPQHF
TRBJ2-1 TRBV11-2 . . TGTGCCAGCAGCCCTATCAGGGCCTCCTACAATGAGCAGTTCTTC CASSPIRASYNEQFF
TRBJ2-5 TRBV6-2/TRBV6-3 TRBD2 medium-sized TGTGCCAGCAGCGACAGCGGGGCGGTTGAGACCCAGTACTTC CASSDSGAVETQYF
TRBJ2-2 TRBV5-1 TRBD2 medium-sized TGCGCCAGCAGCTTGGTAGCGGGAGGGCCTACCGGGGAGCTGTTTTTT CASSLVAGGPTGELFF
TRBJ2-5 TRBV13 . . TGTGCCAGCAGCTCCTGGGCGGCGCTACAAGAGACCCAGTACTTC CASSSWAALQETQYF
TRBJ2-1 TRBV27 . . TGTGCCAGCAGTTTAGGGACCGGGACAGAGCAGTTCTTC CASSLGTGTEQFF
TRBJ2-3 TRBV7-8 . few TGTGCCAGCAGCTTAGTCCCAGATACGCAGTATTTT CASSLVPDTQYF
TRBJ1-5 TRBV20-1 . medium-sized TGCAGTGCTAGCAGCAGGGCCAATCAGCCCCAGCATTTT CSASSRANQPQHF
TRBJ2-5 TRBV3-1 TRBD1 . TGTGCCAGCGGGACAGGGCGCCCTCAAGAGACCCAGTACTTC CASGTGRPQETQYF
TRBJ1-1 TRBV5-1 . medium-sized TGCGCCAGCAATCTAGTTGGGAACACTGAAGCTTTCTTT CASNLVGNTEAFF
TRBJ2-7 TRBV7-8 . . TGTGCCAGCAGCTTACACCAGGGTCCCTCCTACGAGCAGTACTTC CASSLHQGPSYEQYF
TRBJ2-3 TRBV5-1 . few TGCGCCAGCACCCCACGGGGGCTAGCGCTGAGCACAGATACGCAGTATTTT CASTPRGLALSTDTQYF
TRBJ1-3 TRBV29-1 . medium-sized TGCAGCGTTTACAGGGACCTCACTGGAAACACCATATATTTT CSVYRDLTGNTIYF
TRBJ2-1 TRBV6-5 . . TGTGCCAGCAGTTACCAAGGACACAATGAGCAGTTCTTC CASSYQGHNEQFF
TRBJ1-1 TRBV5-1 . medium-sized TGCGCCAGCAGCTTGTTTGGGCAGGAGAACACTGAAGCTTTCTTT CASSLFGQENTEAFF
TRBJ1-1 TRBV4-3 TRBD1 . TGCGCCAGCAGCCAAGTTAGGGCAGGGGGTAGTAGGAACACTGAAGCTTTCTTT CASSQVRAGGSRNTEAFF
TRBJ1-2 TRBV4-1 TRBD1 medium-sized TGCGCCAGCAGCCAAGAGGTGTTGGGACAGGCTCATGGCGGCTACACCTTC CASSQEVLGQAHGGYTF
TRBJ1-2 TRBV29-1 TRBD1 medium-sized TGCAGCGTTTCACGTCCCGGGACAGGGGTGTATGGCTACACCTTC CSVSRPGTGVYGYTF
TRBJ1-2 TRBV20-1 . medium-sized TGCAGTGCTAGCCTTTTTGTCGGGAACTATGGCTACACCTTC CSASLFVGNYGYTF
TRBJ2-7 TRBV25-1 TRBD2 medium-sized TGTGCCAGCAGTGAGTGGTCTAGCGGGAATTACGAGCAGTACTTC CASSEWSSGNYEQYF
TRBJ1-4 TRBV20-1 . medium-sized TGCAGTGCTAGAGCTCGGGAGGGGAAGGGGGAAAAACTGTTTTTT CSARAREGKGEKLFF
TRBJ1-2 TRBV3-1 TRBD1 medium-sized TGTGCCAGCAGCCAAGAGTCGGACAGGGGAGTCGGGGGCTACACCTTC CASSQESDRGVGGYTF
TRBJ2-3 TRBV14 . medium-sized TGTGCCAGCAGCCTGAATCCGGGACTTAAAACAGATACGCAGTATTTT CASSLNPGLKTDTQYF